This T cell receptor (beta chain) was captured in a study of cytomegalovirus exposure and HLA in healthy donors. With respect to this clone: The junction departs from germline at one end; a sequencing error may be responsible. Other DNA sequences in this specimen translate into the identical CDR3.

Primers for the PCR totalled 60 Vbeta and 13 Jbeta. Generated by immunoSEQ multiplex PCR, the TCRdb table keeps only in-frame clones and is missing some. The table has about 180,000 clones, less than 85% seen once; the top ten hold 4.5% to 6%. There are 16 residues in the CDR3. Germline loops: CDR1 LGHNA, CDR2 YSLEER. The sample consisted of PBMCs. The V gene is TRBV4-3, the J gene TRBJ1-6; D ambiguous. The receptor's source is a man aged 40-50 years in good health and CMV-seronegative. CDR3 nucleotides: TGCGCCAGCAGCCAAGCGATGGACTACTATAATTCCCCCCTCCACTTT. It specifies CASSQAMDYYNSPLHF.